The next 16 T cell receptor beta chains were all read from a single sample in a study of T-cell memory formation after mild COVID-19. TCRdb re-called the 5' RACE reads through MiXCR, storing one row per CDR3 protein. The table lists tens of thousands of distinct CDR3 sequences, over 13% of them singletons. Sequencing was carried out using PBMCs or a T cell subset sorted from them (not recorded which). These receptors all come from a man between 18 and 29 years old who had mild COVID-19 (a few samples of this study predate the infection). Cell type and time point are not known.

This clonotype has just a few counts. The rearrangement links TRBV7-6 to TRBJ2-7; no clear D gene. The CDR3 covers 15 residues. Trimming removed 1 base at V and 1 base at J, with 11 bases between. Germline V CDR1 and CDR2: SGHVS, FNYEAQ. The CDR3 spells CASSLEAGPSYEQYF. CDR3 sequence (DNA): TGTGCCAGCAGCTTAGAAGCCGGACCGTCCTACGAGCAGTACTTC.

The chain combines TRBV6-2 or TRBV6-3 with TRBJ1-5; the D is unclear. V was clipped by 5 bases and J by 1 base, with 9 bases between them. The germline V gene has CDR1 MNHEY and CDR2 SVGEGT. CDR3 length: 14 amino acids. Here the CDR3 DNA reads TGTGCCAGCAGTAACAGCGGCAGCAATCAGCCCCAGCATTTT. Its translation: CASSNSGSNQPQHF.

In its sample, this clonotype was seen a few times. The chain couples TRBV7-9 to TRBJ2-1; D possibly corresponds to TRBD1 (7 bases). CDR1 is SEHNR and CDR2 is FQNEAQ in the germline V gene (reference sequence). With 6 bases removed from V and 0 bases from J, the gap between germline ends came to 15 bases. CDR3 length equals 16 residues. The CDR3 spells CASRGGGVISYNEQFF. The CDR3 coding sequence is TGTGCCAGCAGAGGAGGGGGCGTAATCTCCTACAATGAGCAGTTCTTC.

There are a few counts of this clonotype. The rearrangement joins TRBV7-9 to TRBJ2-1; possible D gene TRBD2, 5 bases. Trimming stripped 5 bases from V and 0 bases from J, with 5 bases between. The CDR3 loop spans 13 amino acids. Germline CDR1 reads SEHNR; CDR2 reads FQNEAQ (reference sequence). The CDR3 sequence: CASSGSSYNEQFF. DNA of the CDR3: TGTGCCAGCAGCGGGAGCTCCTACAATGAGCAGTTCTTC.

The chain joins TRBV12-5 to TRBJ1-2; no clear D. The V gene lost 6 bases and the J gene lost 1 base, with 12 bases spanning the gap. Looked up from germline, CDR1 is LGHNT and CDR2 is FRNRAP. This CDR3 is built from 14 residues. In DNA form, the CDR3 reads TGTGCTAGTGGCCGCAACGTAAATAACTATGGCTACACCTTC. Translating gives CASGRNVNNYGYTF.

There are a few counts of this clonotype. This chain links TRBV12-3 or TRBV12-4 with TRBJ1-2, with 10 nucleotides matching TRBD1. The CDR3 spans 13 residues. Germline trimming cut 6 bases from V and 3 bases from J; bases unmatched to any gene: 1. DNA for the CDR3: TGTGCCAGCAGGACAGGGGGCGACTATGGCTACACCTTC. This sequence encodes CASRTGGDYGYTF.

The chain joins TRBV4-3 to TRBJ1-2; 7 nucleotides agree with TRBD1. CDR3 size: 15 residues. Germline V gives CDR1 LGHNA, CDR2 YSLEER. V shed 4 bases and J 2 bases; nucleotides not matched to a gene: 7. CDR3 amino acids: CASSPRTGANYGYTF. For the CDR3, the DNA is TGCGCCAGCAGCCCACGGACAGGTGCCAACTATGGCTACACCTTC.

The chain employs TRBV27 and TRBJ2-1; 10 bases are a match to TRBD2. Trimming took 0 bases from V and 0 from J; bases not matched to a gene: 5. Germline V gene sequence: CDR1 MNHEY, CDR2 SMNVEV (reference sequence). The CDR3 contains 18 residues. CDR3 nucleotide sequence: TGTGCCAGCAGTTTATCGCCTAGCGGGGGACTCTCCTACAATGAGCAGTTCTTC. This gives the protein CASSLSPSGGLSYNEQFF.

The rearrangement links TRBV9 to TRBJ1-2; 7 bases are shared with TRBD1. CDR3 size: 14 residues. From germline, CDR1 is SGDLS and CDR2 YYNGEE. V lost 3 bases, J lost 4 bases, and 6 bases stayed unmatched. CDR3: CASSAWDSSYGYTF. DNA for the CDR3: TGTGCCAGCAGCGCCTGGGACAGCAGCTATGGCTACACCTTC.

This clonotype has just a few counts. The V gene is TRBV13, the J gene TRBJ2-1, with D tentatively TRBD1 or TRBD2 (5 bases each). This CDR3 is built from 16 residues. The ends were cut back, 5 bases at V and 5 bases at J, with 19 bases in the middle. Germline CDR1 reads PRHDT; CDR2 reads FYEKMQ (reference sequence). The CDR3 loop is CASSAAPGPGNNEQFF. CDR3 nucleotide sequence: TGTGCCAGCAGCGCTGCTCCGGGGCCCGGCAACAATGAGCAGTTCTTC.

DNA of the CDR3: TGTGCCAGCAGCGGGCGGAGGGGGGCCTCCTACAATGAGCAGTTCTTC. This codes for CASSGRRGASYNEQFF. This rearrangement joins TRBV11-2 to TRBJ2-1; either TRBD1 or TRBD2 may fit D (6 bases each). V was cut by 5 bases and J by 0 bases, with 14 bases left in between. Germline V gives CDR1 SGHAT, CDR2 FQNNGV. CDR3 length equals 16 residues.

A few counts support this clonotype. The gene calls are TRBV6-6 and TRBJ2-1; weak D call: TRBD1 (5 bases). Germline values: CDR1 MNHNY, CDR2 SVGAGI (reference sequence). CDR3 size: 15 residues. The V gene lost 2 bases and the J gene lost 6 bases, with 14 bases spanning the gap. The CDR3: CASSYGAYLSNEQFF. The CDR3 region has the DNA TGTGCCAGCAGTTACGGGGCCTATCTTAGCAATGAGCAGTTCTTC.

This clonotype showed up just a few times. The chain recombines TRBV4-3 with TRBJ2-7; no firm D call. Germline CDR1 LGHNA, CDR2 YSLEER. The CDR3 spans 14 residues. V gave up 2 bases and J gave up 1 base, with 9 bases separating them. The CDR3 nucleotides read TGCGCCAGCAGCCAACCTCGAATGTCCTACGAGCAGTACGTC. It specifies CASSQPRMSYEQYV.

The chain has TRBV29-1 and TRBJ2-2; D might be TRBD1 or TRBD2, each matching 5 bases. Germline CDR1 SQVTM, CDR2 ANQGSEA. The CDR3 totals 15 residues. The germline V and J ends were trimmed by 7 bases and 7 bases, with 22 bases remaining between them. The CDR3 is CSASAFGAEDGELFF. CDR3 nucleotide sequence: TGCAGCGCTTCTGCCTTCGGGGCCGAAGACGGGGAGCTGTTTTTT.

This clonotype was counted a few times. The chain recombines TRBV14 with TRBJ2-3, with D tentatively TRBD1 or TRBD2 (6 bases each). The V end was cut by 0 bases, the J end by 2 bases, with 12 bases between. The CDR3 length is 16 residues. Germline CDR1 is SGHDN and CDR2 is FVKESK. The DNA of the CDR3 is TGTGCCAGCAGCCAAGATCCAACGGGGGCCACAGATACGCAGTATTTT. It encodes CASSQDPTGATDTQYF.

This chain links TRBV20-1 with TRBJ2-3; a possible D gene is TRBD2 (5 bases). The CDR3 consists of 17 residues. The V end lost 0 bases, the J end lost 0 bases, and 16 bases lay between the germline ends. The germline CDR1 and CDR2 sequences are DFQATT and SNEGSKA (reference sequence). The chain's CDR3 is CSARDPLQLGSTDTQYF. Written as DNA, the CDR3 is TGCAGTGCTAGAGATCCTTTGCAACTAGGAAGCACAGATACGCAGTATTTT.